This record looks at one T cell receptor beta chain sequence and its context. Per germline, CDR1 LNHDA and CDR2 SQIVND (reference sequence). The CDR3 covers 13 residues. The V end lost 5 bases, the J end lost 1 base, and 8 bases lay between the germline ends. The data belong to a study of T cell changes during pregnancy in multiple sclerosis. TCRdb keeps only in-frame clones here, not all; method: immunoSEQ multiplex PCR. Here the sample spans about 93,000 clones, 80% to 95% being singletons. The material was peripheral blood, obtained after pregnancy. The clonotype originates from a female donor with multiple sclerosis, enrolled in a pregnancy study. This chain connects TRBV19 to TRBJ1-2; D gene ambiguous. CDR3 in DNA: TGTGCCAGTAGTCCCACTAATAACTATGGCTACACCTTC. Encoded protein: CASSPTNNYGYTF.